This passage covers 22 T cell receptor beta chains from one sample sequenced in a study of response to subunit inactivated influenza vaccine. TCRdb recomputed calls from the RT-PCR reads with MiXCR, one row per CDR3 protein. The data show just over 300,000 distinct CDR3 sequences, about 20% seen once. The specimen was PBMCs from blood, collected approximately 22 months after vaccination. The receptors originated from a man aged 50 to 69 who received an inactivated influenza vaccine.

This clonotype occurred many times. J is TRBJ1-1 and V is TRBV12-3 or TRBV12-4; a weak D match, TRBD1 (5 bases). This CDR3 comprises 13 residues. V lost 2 bases and J lost 4, with 8 bases in between. CDR3 nucleotides: TGTGCCAGCAGTTTATGGGGCGGCACTGAAGCTTTCTTT. As protein: CASSLWGGTEAFF.

In its sample, this clonotype was seen many times. The V call is TRBV20-1, the J call TRBJ1-2, with unresolved D. Germline CDR1 DFQATT, CDR2 SNEGSKA (reference sequence). The CDR3 spans 15 residues. Trimming pared 4 bases from V and 2 bases from J, leaving 17 bases between. The CDR3 nucleotides read TGCAGTGCTAAGGGTTCTGGGCGGGGAAACTATGGCTACACCTTC. Translating it yields CSAKGSGRGNYGYTF.

The chain has TRBV7-8 and TRBJ2-2; tentatively, D is TRBD1 (5 bases). The V gene lost 6 bases and the J gene lost 4 bases, with 12 bases spanning the gap. The V gene's germline CDR1 is SGHVS and CDR2 FQNEAQ. The CDR3 length is 14 residues. The CDR3 nucleotides are TGTGCCAGCAGAACCCAGGGAATCACCGGGGAGCTGTTTTTT. Amino acids: CASRTQGITGELFF.

The chain has TRBV19 and TRBJ2-7; D tentatively fits TRBD1 or TRBD2 (5 bases each). V was cut by 7 bases and J by 6 bases, with 13 bases left in between. CDR1 and CDR2 (germline): LNHDA, SQIVND (reference sequence). CDR3 length: 12 amino acids. The CDR3 here is CASNKGAGEQYF. The CDR3 nucleotides read TGTGCCAGTAACAAAGGGGCGGGCGAGCAGTACTTC.

The gene calls are TRBV3-1 and TRBJ2-3; D uncertain. Germline loops: CDR1 LGHDT, CDR2 YNNKEL (reference sequence). V was pared by 1 base and J by 6 bases, with 11 bases between. The CDR3 consists of 14 residues. CDR3 region: CASSQGLASDTQYF. The CDR3 DNA is TGTGCCAGCAGCCAAGGGTTAGCTTCCGATACGCAGTATTTT.

The sample holds a few counts of this clonotype. The chain is built from TRBV28 and TRBJ1-5; TRBD1 is a possible D gene (6 bases). CDR1 and CDR2 (germline): MDHEN, SYDVKM. The V and J ends lost 2 bases and 0 bases respectively, with 14 bases between them. The CDR3 totals 17 residues. CDR3 in DNA: TGTGCCAGCAGTTTAAGGATATGGACAGCTAGCAATCAGCCCCAGCATTTT. It translates to CASSLRIWTASNQPQHF.

This clonotype was observed a few times. The chain joins TRBV20-1 to TRBJ1-6; 7 bases agree with TRBD1. CDR1 and CDR2 (germline): DFQATT, SNEGSKA (reference sequence). V was pared by 0 bases and J by 10 bases, with 12 bases of the junction left unmatched. This CDR3 is 16 amino acids long. This chain's CDR3 is CSAREVTGRSLSPLHF. The CDR3 DNA follows: TGCAGTGCTAGAGAGGTGACAGGGAGAAGTTTGTCACCCCTCCACTTT.

The chain has TRBV20-1 and TRBJ1-1, with TRBD1 identical over 8 bases. Germline V CDR1 and CDR2: DFQATT, SNEGSKA (reference sequence). The CDR3 is 14 amino acids. V was pared by 2 bases and J by 1 base, with 3 bases of the junction left unmatched. CDR3 in amino acids: CSARTGGPNTEAFF. DNA of the CDR3: TGCAGTGCTAGAACAGGGGGACCGAACACTGAAGCTTTCTTT.

The chain carries TRBV20-1 and TRBJ1-3; TRBD1 agrees at 7 bases. The germline gives CDR1 DFQATT, CDR2 SNEGSKA (reference sequence). The CDR3 length is 15 residues. V lost 8 bases, J lost 4 bases, and 14 bases stayed unmatched. CDR3 in DNA: TGCAGTACTGGGAAAGGAGGGGGCAACGGAAACACCATATATTTT. Translation gives CSTGKGGGNGNTIYF.

The chain uses TRBV7-2 and TRBJ1-5; no clear D gene. This CDR3 spans 15 amino acids. The V end lost 5 bases, the J end lost 4 bases, and 15 bases lay between the germline ends. Germline V lookup: CDR1 SGHTA, CDR2 FQGNSA. The CDR3 sequence: CTSSQGPRRNQPQHF. In DNA form, the CDR3 reads TGTACCAGCAGCCAAGGACCCAGACGGAATCAGCCCCAGCATTTT.

This chain uses TRBV4-2 with TRBJ2-7; possibly TRBD2 for D (5 bases). This CDR3 spans 16 amino acids. Trimming took off 2 bases at V and 0 bases at J, with 14 bases between the two ends. The germline V gene encodes CDR1 LGHNA and CDR2 YNFKEQ. CDR3 region: CASSQLGGGGSYEQYF. DNA for the CDR3: TGTGCCAGCAGCCAATTGGGCGGAGGCGGCTCCTACGAGCAGTACTTC.

V and J are TRBV4-3 and TRBJ1-4; D might be TRBD1 (5 bases). Germline values: CDR1 LGHNA, CDR2 YSLEER. The CDR3 covers 17 residues. Trimming took 0 bases from V and 1 from J, leaving 12 bases between them. CDR3 region: CASSQEPGRGTNEKLFF. CDR3 nucleotide sequence: TGCGCCAGCAGCCAAGAGCCGGGTAGGGGAACTAATGAAAAACTGTTTTTT.

The rearrangement uses TRBV4-1 and TRBJ1-5; D may be TRBD1 (5 bases). V dropped 0 bases and J dropped 6 bases, with 12 bases sitting between them. From germline, CDR1 is MGHRA and CDR2 YSYEKL. CDR3 size: 15 residues. CDR3 sequence: CASSQDWGVGQPQHF. CDR3 nucleotide sequence: TGCGCCAGCAGCCAAGATTGGGGGGTGGGTCAGCCCCAGCATTTT.

In its sample, this clonotype was seen many times. The chain couples TRBV7-9 to TRBJ1-1; TRBD1 agrees at 8 bases. This CDR3 region has 14 residues. The germline V gene has CDR1 SEHNR and CDR2 FQNEAQ (reference sequence). V lost 5 bases, J lost 4 bases, and 6 bases stayed unmatched. CDR3 coding DNA: TGTGCCAGCAGCGCACAGGGGGTGGGCACTGAAGCTTTCTTT. Translation: CASSAQGVGTEAFF. Full variable domain (remainder filled in from reference TRBV7-9 and TRBJ1-1): DTGVSQNPRHKITKRGQNVTFRCDPISEHNRLYWYRQTLGQGPEFLTYFQNEAQLEKSRLLSDRFSAERPKGSFSTLEIQRTEQGDSAMYLCASSAQGVGTEAFFGQGTRLTVV.

The sample holds a few counts of this clonotype. The rearrangement joins TRBV12-3 or TRBV12-4 to TRBJ1-5; D possibly corresponds to TRBD1 (5 bases). The CDR3 sequence is 14 residues long. V dropped 5 bases and J dropped 4 bases, with 12 bases sitting between them. The CDR3 is CASSVQGPNQPQHF. As DNA, the CDR3 is TGTGCCAGCAGTGTTCAGGGTCCGAATCAGCCCCAGCATTTT.

This clonotype was detected a few times. The V call is TRBV6-1, the J call TRBJ2-2, with D unclear. CDR1 is MNHNS, CDR2 SASEGT, per germline. There are 14 residues in the CDR3. Trimming took 4 bases from V and 5 from J, leaving 11 bases between them. The CDR3 DNA follows: TGTGCCAGCAGTGGGGGTGTAGGTACCGGGGAGCTGTTTTTT. This gives the protein CASSGGVGTGELFF.

For the CDR3, the DNA is TGTGCCAGCAGTGGCTACACACGCACAGGGGACTATAGCAATCAGCCCCAGCATTTT. This codes for CASSGYTRTGDYSNQPQHF. V usage is TRBV2 and J usage is TRBJ1-5; 7 bases agree with TRBD1. The CDR3 contains 19 residues. Germline lookup yields CDR1 SNHLY and CDR2 FYNNEI. The junction had 15 bases not matched to a gene; V was cut back by 4 bases and J by 0 bases.

This chain connects TRBV3-1 to TRBJ1-5; a possible D gene is TRBD1 (5 bases). Trimming removed 4 bases at V and 6 bases at J, with 16 bases between. The CDR3 is 15 residues long. Per germline, CDR1 LGHDT and CDR2 YNNKEL (reference sequence). The CDR3 nucleotides read TGTGCCAGCAGCCCAACCGGGGGAGGTGTTCAGCCCCAGCATTTT. This gives the protein CASSPTGGGVQPQHF.

This clonotype was counted between two and nine times. The CDR3 bases are TGCGCCAGCAGACGGACCGGGACAGGGGGTAGGAATGAGCAGTTCTTC. Protein sequence: CASRRTGTGGRNEQFF. The chain carries TRBV5-1 and TRBJ2-1; 11 nucleotides agree with TRBD1. CDR1 and CDR2 from the germline V gene are SGHRS and YFSETQ. J gave up 7 bases and V 5 bases, and 11 bases lay outside the gene matches. The CDR3 runs to 16 residues.

This clonotype was detected only a few times. The V and J genes are TRBV25-1 and TRBJ1-2, with 8 bases aligning to TRBD1. The V and J ends lost 3 bases and 8 bases, in that order; junction bases with no gene match: 8. The CDR3 runs to 14 residues. Germline V gene data show CDR1 as MGHDK and CDR2 as SYGVNS. The CDR3 DNA sequence: TGTGCCAGCAGTGATGACAGGGGTGAGGAGGGCTACACCTTC. This translates into CASSDDRGEEGYTF.

The chain recombines TRBV6-5 with TRBJ2-2; a possible D gene is TRBD1 (6 bases). V was cut by 4 bases and J by 0 bases, with 9 bases left in between. This CDR3 comprises 15 residues. Looked up from germline, CDR1 is MNHEY and CDR2 is SVGAGI. The CDR3, as DNA: TGTGCCAGCAGTTTCGGGACATCGAACACCGGGGAGCTGTTTTTT. Amino acid sequence: CASSFGTSNTGELFF.

This clonotype was counted only a few times. The chain is built from TRBV7-2 and TRBJ1-1; no clear D. Deletions cut 1 base from V and 2 bases from J, with 11 bases between. The CDR3 spans 15 residues. Germline V gene sequence: CDR1 SGHTA, CDR2 FQGNSA. The DNA of the CDR3 is TGTGCCAGCAGCTTAGATAGGTTGGGAAACACTGAAGCTTTCTTT. It encodes CASSLDRLGNTEAFF.